Following are 13 T cell receptor beta chains from one sample sequenced in a study of shared clonotypes between healthy human individuals (dated by TCRdb to 2020 to 2021). The library was obtained by the immunoSEQ multiplex PCR assay. The immuneACCESS repertoire file appears here via TCRdb, limited to in-frame rearrangements. These files lack a portion of the clones; in checked studies, under half of the deficit traces to unresolved V genes, and the cause of the others is not known. The sample table shows over a million clones, and nearly 99% are seen once. The ten largest clones represent about 0.45% of the sample. Sequenced sample: naive CD4+ T cells sorted from blood. The cell subset or site label corresponds to: CD45RA+ positively selected. The origin of the receptors is a man aged 30 to 45 in good health.

This chain links TRBV11-2 with TRBJ1-2, with TRBD1 identical over 10 bases. The trim removed 7 bases at V and 7 bases at J, leaving 9 bases unmatched. Germline CDR1 reads SGHAT; CDR2 reads FQNNGV. CDR3 length equals 14 residues. Here the CDR3 reads CASTSTGGVGGYTF. In DNA form, the CDR3 reads TGTGCCAGCACTTCGACAGGGGGCGTGGGTGGCTACACCTTC.

About this clone: This specimen includes other DNA sequences encoding the same CDR3. This chain's CDR3 is CASSSPGQGSYEQYF. The DNA for the CDR3 is TGTGCCAGCAGTTCCCCGGGACAGGGATCCTACGAGCAGTACTTC. The rearrangement joins TRBV28 to TRBJ2-7; TRBD1 matches 9 bases. Germline V gives CDR1 MDHEN, CDR2 SYDVKM. J was trimmed by 1 base and V by 4 bases; bases with no gene match: 5. The CDR3 extends over 15 amino acids.

The chain recombines TRBV7-2 with TRBJ1-2, with a weak D call TRBD1 (5 bases). Germline V CDR1 and CDR2: SGHTA, FQGNSA. V was cut by 7 bases and J by 4 bases, with 16 bases left in between. The CDR3 has 14 amino acids. This CDR3 is CASTLLAGRYGYTF. As DNA, the CDR3 is TGTGCCAGCACCCTTCTGGCAGGGCGCTATGGCTACACCTTC.

The gene calls are TRBV18 and TRBJ2-3; 7 positions match TRBD1. Germline assignment: CDR1 KGHSH and CDR2 LQKENI. V lost 4 bases to trimming and J lost 2 bases; unmatched junction nucleotides: 6. The CDR3 consists of 15 residues. CDR3 nucleotides: TGTGCCAGCTCACTCAAACAGGGGACCACAGATACGCAGTATTTT. It translates to CASSLKQGTTDTQYF.

The chain recombines TRBV28 with TRBJ2-7; 8 bases are a match to TRBD1. CDR1 is MDHEN and CDR2 is SYDVKM in the germline V gene. The CDR3 is 15 amino acids. Trimming at V came to 3 bases and at J to 3 bases, leaving 7 bases not matched to a gene. As DNA, the CDR3 is TGTGCCAGCAGTTTTGGGGACAGGCCCCTCTACGAGCAGTACTTC. Translating it yields CASSFGDRPLYEQYF.

This clone was recorded once. The rearrangement uses TRBV5-4 and TRBJ1-4; D is uncertain. Trimming left V 4 bases short and J 7 bases short, with 14 bases between. The CDR3 is 14 residues long. Germline loops: CDR1 SGHNT, CDR2 YYREEE (reference sequence). CDR3: CASSKILTGEKLFF. DNA for the CDR3: TGTGCCAGCAGCAAGATACTAACGGGTGAAAAACTGTTTTTT.

V gene TRBV7-2 combines with J gene TRBJ2-7; D is uncertain. CDR1 and CDR2 (germline): SGHTA, FQGNSA. The V end was cut by 3 bases, the J end by 5 bases, with 8 bases between. The CDR3 spans 12 residues. The CDR3 nucleotides are TGTGCCAGCAGCTTGATTGGGAACGAGCAGTACTTC. Protein product: CASSLIGNEQYF.

The chain links TRBV5-5 to TRBJ2-1, with 7 nucleotides matching TRBD2. J lost 3 bases, V lost 4 bases, and 16 bases had no gene match. The CDR3 length is 18 residues. CDR1 is SGHKS, CDR2 YYEKEE, per germline (reference sequence). The CDR3 DNA follows: TGTGCCAGCAGCGTTGGGCCAGTCCGACTAGCTAACTACAATGAGCAGTTCTTC. Translation: CASSVGPVRLANYNEQFF.

The rearrangement uses TRBV5-1 and TRBJ1-2; no clear D. The CDR3 is 17 residues long. Trimming stripped 1 base from V and 0 bases from J, with 16 bases between. Germline values: CDR1 SGHRS, CDR2 YFSETQ. As DNA, the CDR3 is TGCGCCAGCAGCTTGCCGTTGCCAGGCCGGGCTAACTATGGCTACACCTTC. It translates to CASSLPLPGRANYGYTF.

The rearrangement uses TRBV6-6 and TRBJ2-2; D remains unclear. There are 14 residues in the CDR3. Trimming removed 6 bases from V and 1 base from J, with 9 bases in between. Germline CDR1 reads MNHNY; CDR2 reads SVGAGI (reference sequence). The CDR3 region is CASRWTLNTGELFF. The CDR3 DNA follows: TGTGCCAGCAGATGGACCTTGAACACCGGGGAGCTGTTTTTT.

V and J are TRBV2 and TRBJ2-7; D perhaps matches TRBD1 (5 bases). There are 13 residues in the CDR3. Trimming removed 7 bases at V and 3 bases at J, with 13 bases between. Germline values: CDR1 SNHLY, CDR2 FYNNEI. Here the CDR3 reads CASKEDTDYEQYF. CDR3 nucleotides: TGTGCCAGCAAAGAGGACACAGACTACGAGCAGTACTTC.

The rearrangement joins TRBV7-2 to TRBJ2-1; 8 bases fit TRBD2. V was clipped by 3 bases and J by 12 bases; unmatched bases: 7. The CDR3 has 13 amino acids. The germline V gene has CDR1 SGHTA and CDR2 FQGNSA. The CDR3 nucleotides are TGTGCCAGCAGCTTTGACCAGGCGGGGGGGCAGTTCTTC. It specifies CASSFDQAGGQFF.

This chain connects TRBV28 to TRBJ1-5; 10 positions agree with TRBD1. The CDR3 has 19 amino acids. Germline-derived CDR1 and CDR2 are MDHEN and SYDVKM. V gave up 6 bases and J gave up 0 bases; unmatched junction bases: 14. The chain's CDR3 is CASRTTRDRGWDSNQPQHF. In DNA form, the CDR3 reads TGTGCCAGCAGAACGACCCGGGACAGGGGATGGGATAGCAATCAGCCCCAGCATTTT.